This TCR beta chain derives from a study of shared clonotypes between healthy human individuals. Study-wide background: The cohort comprised a couple of women and a few men. Their ages spanned 18 to 49 years.

The CDR3 spans 15 residues. For every subset, genomic DNA was evenly distributed across several immunoSEQ plates. This table comes from immunoSEQ multiplex PCR, and its TCRdb copy is limited to in-frame clones, with some not included. This table has over a million clones, under 99% appearing once. The chain employs TRBV21-1 and TRBJ1-1; the D segment call TRBD1 is taken from the table without a DNA check. TRBV21-1 counts as a pseudogene. The sample was naive CD4+ T cells sorted from blood. Subset: CD45RA+ positively selected. The TCR originated in a man younger than 40 in good health. CDR3 DNA sequence: TGTGCCAGCAGCAAATTGTTAGCAGGGCGGACTGAAGCTTTCTTT. Translated, it gives CASSKLLAGRTEAFF.